This T cell receptor beta chain stems from a study of T cell changes during pregnancy in multiple sclerosis. J lost 7 bases, V lost 4 bases, and 13 bases had no gene match. This CDR3 comprises 15 residues. Germline-derived CDR1 and CDR2 are SGHNT and YENEEA. TCRdb's table, derived via immunoSEQ multiplex PCR, lists solely in-frame clones and lacks some. The data show tens of thousands of clones, 90% seen once. The TCR was taken from a female donor in good health, enrolled as a control in a pregnancy study. The starting material was peripheral blood, obtained in the first trimester of pregnancy. This chain connects TRBV11-3 to TRBJ2-7; 7 bases agree with TRBD1. CDR3 loop: CASSSYQGTDDEQYF. CDR3 DNA: TGTGCCAGCAGCTCATATCAAGGGACAGACGATGAGCAGTACTTC. Looking up the rest from reference TRBV11-3 and TRBJ2-7 gives the full variable domain: EAGVVQSPRYKIIEKKQPVAFWCNPISGHNTLYWYLQNLGQGPELLIRYENEEAVDDSQLPKDRFSAERLKGVDSTLKIQPAELGDSAVYLCASSSYQGTDDEQYFGPGTRLTVT.